Below are 27 T cell receptor beta chains sequenced from a single sample in a study of blood T cell repertoires in COVID-19. Data came from immunoSEQ multiplex PCR; TCRdb stores just in-frame clones and leaves some out. The data show roughly 180,000 clones, about 81% seen once. The sequenced sample was peripheral blood. All receptors come from a woman of 80 years or more with COVID-19, enrolled during active disease.

The chain carries TRBV27 and TRBJ2-7, with TRBD1 matching over 7 bases. This CDR3 spans 14 amino acids. Germline CDR1 reads MNHEY; CDR2 reads SMNVEV (reference sequence). V shed 1 base, J shed 3 bases, and the junction held 3 bases outside the gene matches. The CDR3 bases are TGTGCCAGCAGTTTATTCCAGGGGGACTACGAGCAGTACTTC. It encodes CASSLFQGDYEQYF.

The chain uses TRBV6-5 and TRBJ2-7; TRBD1 matches 9 bases. With 6 bases clipped from V and 4 bases from J, the junction kept 10 bases outside the gene matches. CDR3 length: 15 residues. The germline V gene encodes CDR1 MNHEY and CDR2 SVGAGI. In DNA, the CDR3 is TGTGCCAGCAGGCCTTTACAGGGGGCGATTTACGAGCAGTACTTC. Translated: CASRPLQGAIYEQYF.

The chain carries TRBV19 and TRBJ1-4; no definite D call. Deletions cut 6 bases from V and 2 bases from J, with 13 bases between. The CDR3 extends over 15 amino acids. Germline CDR1 reads LNHDA; CDR2 reads SQIVND (reference sequence). CDR3 sequence reads: CASSKSAGTNEKLFF. CDR3 nucleotides: TGTGCCAGTAGCAAAAGCGCGGGGACTAATGAAAAACTGTTTTTT.

The table lists this clone with a few counts. An end of the junction does not agree with germline; a read error may underlie this. The rearrangement joins TRBV6-5 to TRBJ2-1; 7 bases match TRBD1. CDR3 length: 13 residues. Germline V gene data show CDR1 as MNHEY and CDR2 as SVGAGI. CDR3 region: CASSYSPEQGKVF. As DNA, the CDR3 is TGTGCCAGCAGTTACTCGCCGGAACAGGGGAAGGTCTTC.

The rearrangement joins TRBV28 to TRBJ2-7; 8 bases line up with TRBD2. The ends lost 3 bases at V and 3 bases at J; junction bases unmatched: 4. The length of the CDR3 is 14 residues. Germline CDR1 and CDR2: MDHEN and SYDVKM. The chain's CDR3 is CASSFSGGDYEQYF. The DNA for the CDR3 is TGTGCCAGCAGTTTCAGCGGGGGAGACTACGAGCAGTACTTC.

The chain has TRBV2 and TRBJ2-7; D perhaps matches TRBD1 (5 bases). Trimming left V 5 bases short and J 3 bases short, with 8 bases between. Germline V lookup: CDR1 SNHLY, CDR2 FYNNEI. This CDR3 is built from 12 residues. Here the CDR3 reads CASSRTIYEQYF. Written as DNA, the CDR3 is TGTGCCAGCAGTCGGACAATCTACGAGCAGTACTTC.

The chain recombines TRBV5-5 with TRBJ1-2; TRBD1 might be the D (5 bases). Germline CDR1 SGHKS, CDR2 YYEKEE (reference sequence). V lost 4 bases and J 11 bases, leaving 21 bases between the germline ends. CDR3 length: 14 residues. In nucleotides, the CDR3 is TGTGCCAGCAGCCCGGCGGCGGCAGGGCTCGGGTACACCTTC. Protein sequence: CASSPAAAGLGYTF.

This chain connects TRBV14 to TRBJ2-2; 10 positions match TRBD1. The CDR3 loop spans 17 amino acids. The germline V gene encodes CDR1 SGHDN and CDR2 FVKESK. The V gene end was trimmed by 0 bases and the J gene end by 5 bases; junction bases not matched to a gene: 6. The DNA for the CDR3 is TGTGCCAGCAGCCAAGACGCGGGGACAGGGGAAACCGGGGAGCTGTTTTTT. Its translation is CASSQDAGTGETGELFF.

The chain links TRBV11-3 to TRBJ2-3; 7 nucleotides line up with TRBD1. The CDR3 is made up of 13 amino acids. The trim removed 5 bases at V and 5 bases at J, leaving 4 bases unmatched. Germline loops: CDR1 SGHNT, CDR2 YENEEA. The CDR3 sequence is CASSGQVQDTQYF. As DNA, the CDR3 is TGTGCCAGCAGCGGACAGGTTCAAGATACGCAGTATTTT.

This clone appeared a single time. V gene TRBV7-2 combines with J gene TRBJ1-2; D uncertain. Germline assignment: CDR1 SGHTA and CDR2 FQGNSA. V dropped 1 base and J dropped 0 bases, with 6 bases sitting between them. The CDR3 has 14 amino acids. This chain's CDR3 is CASSLEPANYGYTF. CDR3 nucleotide sequence: TGTGCCAGCAGCTTAGAACCGGCTAACTATGGCTACACCTTC.

The rearrangement uses TRBV30 and TRBJ1-2; perhaps TRBD1 as D (6 bases). The germline V gene has CDR1 GTSNPN and CDR2 SVGIG (reference sequence). The CDR3 extends over 14 amino acids. Trimming took off 4 bases at V and 8 bases at J, with 20 bases between the two ends. The DNA of the CDR3 is TGTGCCTGGAATCGAAGGGGGGGAGCTATGGGCTACACCTTC. This gives the protein CAWNRRGGAMGYTF.

This rearrangement joins TRBV9 to TRBJ1-4; D not resolved. This CDR3 has 13 residues. V dropped 4 bases and J dropped 4 bases, with 8 bases sitting between them. CDR1 is SGDLS, CDR2 YYNGEE, per germline. The CDR3 reads CASSPEINEKLFF. CDR3 DNA: TGTGCCAGCAGCCCGGAGATTAATGAAAAACTGTTTTTT.

The V and J genes are TRBV19 and TRBJ1-1; 8 bases map to TRBD1. Germline V gives CDR1 LNHDA, CDR2 SQIVND (reference sequence). This CDR3 spans 16 amino acids. The J segment lost 1 base and the V segment lost 6 bases, leaving 10 bases of the junction unmatched. CDR3 nucleotides: TGTGCCAGTAGGACAGGGGAAAGTTATTCGAACACTGAAGCTTTCTTT. Its protein is CASRTGESYSNTEAFF.

This rearrangement joins TRBV27 to TRBJ1-2; D gene unclear. The CDR3 consists of 12 residues. Trimming pared 5 bases from V and 4 bases from J, leaving 8 bases between. Germline loops: CDR1 MNHEY, CDR2 SMNVEV (reference sequence). CDR3 amino acids: CASSPNGYGYTF. Here the CDR3 DNA reads TGTGCCAGCAGTCCCAACGGCTATGGCTACACCTTC.

This clone was observed a few times. The chain recombines TRBV27 with TRBJ1-5; 7 nucleotides line up with TRBD1. V was clipped by 4 bases and J by 5 bases; unmatched bases: 11. Germline V gene data show CDR1 as MNHEY and CDR2 as SMNVEV (reference sequence). CDR3 length: 16 amino acids. The CDR3 sequence: CASSSLGGTVHQPQHF. Here the CDR3 DNA reads TGTGCCAGCAGTTCTTTAGGCGGGACAGTCCATCAGCCCCAGCATTTT.

The chain joins TRBV25-1 to TRBJ2-5; 7 nucleotides align to TRBD2. This CDR3 contains 15 residues. V lost 6 bases to trimming and J lost 4 bases; unmatched junction nucleotides: 11. CDR1 and CDR2 from the germline V gene are MGHDK and SYGVNS. The CDR3 DNA is TGTGCCAGCAGGAAGGTTTGGGCGGGAGTAGAGACCCAGTACTTC. It yields the protein CASRKVWAGVETQYF.

The rearrangement joins TRBV5-1 to TRBJ1-4, with 9 bases fitting TRBD1. The CDR3 consists of 14 residues. Germline trimming cut 2 bases from V and 7 bases from J; bases unmatched to any gene: 3. The germline CDR1 and CDR2 sequences are SGHRS and YFSETQ. Here the CDR3 DNA reads TGCGCCAGCAGCTTACGACAGGGGGGTGAAAAACTGTTTTTT. Residues: CASSLRQGGEKLFF.

This chain connects TRBV5-4 to TRBJ2-3, with 10 nucleotides matching TRBD1. The CDR3 is made up of 16 amino acids. Germline lookup yields CDR1 SGHNT and CDR2 YYREEE (reference sequence). V shed 0 bases and J 4 bases; nucleotides not matched to a gene: 5. The CDR3 is CASSLEGQGYADTQYF. Written as DNA, the CDR3 is TGTGCCAGCAGCTTGGAGGGACAGGGGTACGCAGATACGCAGTATTTT.

V usage is TRBV4-2 and J usage is TRBJ1-6; D perhaps matches TRBD1 (6 bases). V lost 6 bases to trimming and J lost 5 bases, with 14 bases between them. Looked up from germline, CDR1 is LGHNA and CDR2 is YNFKEQ. The CDR3 extends over 15 amino acids. In DNA, the CDR3 is TGTGCCAGCAGTCCGACAGGAGGCGATAATTCACCCCTCCACTTT. This encodes CASSPTGGDNSPLHF.

The gene calls are TRBV2 and TRBJ2-1; 7 positions agree with TRBD2. Germline values: CDR1 SNHLY, CDR2 FYNNEI. The CDR3 contains 16 residues. J lost 0 bases, V lost 7 bases, and 9 bases had no gene match. The CDR3: CASTPERGSSYNEQFF. The DNA of the CDR3 is TGTGCCAGCACCCCCGAGCGGGGTAGCTCCTACAATGAGCAGTTCTTC.

The chain links TRBV15 to TRBJ2-1; TRBD1 aligns across 7 bases. The CDR3 has 13 amino acids. The trim removed 3 bases at V and 8 bases at J, leaving 4 bases unmatched. Germline V lookup: CDR1 LNHNV, CDR2 YYDKDF (reference sequence). The chain's CDR3 is CATSSYRGDEQFF. The DNA of the CDR3 is TGTGCCACCAGCAGTTACAGGGGCGATGAGCAGTTCTTC.

This clone was seen only a few times. The chain joins TRBV12-5 to TRBJ1-2, with D possibly matching TRBD1 (6 bases). CDR1 and CDR2 from the germline V gene are LGHNT and FRNRAP. V lost 0 bases and J lost 3, with 20 bases in between. CDR3 length: 18 amino acids. The CDR3 loop is CASGLVLFPAQGDYGYTF. The CDR3 DNA reads TGTGCTAGTGGTTTGGTACTCTTTCCGGCACAGGGTGACTATGGCTACACCTTC.

This clone turned up a few times. The V gene is TRBV28, the J gene TRBJ1-5, with D perhaps TRBD1 (5 bases). V was pared by 6 bases and J by 6 bases, with 12 bases between. The CDR3 spans 13 residues. The germline V gene has CDR1 MDHEN and CDR2 SYDVKM. The CDR3 nucleotides read TGTGCCAGCAGCGGCGGGGGTAGTCAGCCCCAGCATTTT. This sequence encodes CASSGGGSQPQHF. The full variable domain, with the rest looked up from reference TRBV28 and TRBJ1-5, is DVKVTQSSRYLVKRTGEKVFLECVQDMDHENMFWYRQDPGLGLRLIYFSYDVKMKEKGDIPEGYSVSREKKERFSLILESASTNQTSMYLCASSGGGSQPQHFGDGTRLSIL.

V usage is TRBV11-3 and J usage is TRBJ1-6, with 9 bases fitting TRBD1. V shed 5 bases, J shed 10 bases, and the junction held 9 bases outside the gene matches. The CDR3 contains 15 residues. CDR1 SGHNT and CDR2 YENEEA come from the germline V gene. CDR3 bases: TGTGCCAGCAGCCCGGGGACAGGGACGGGATCACCCCTCCACTTT. Amino acid sequence: CASSPGTGTGSPLHF.

The gene calls are TRBV24-1 and TRBJ2-1, with TRBD2 matching 13 bases. The CDR3 sequence is 18 residues long. Germline CDR1 and CDR2: KGHDR and SFDVKD. V trimming: 3 bases; J trimming: 0 bases; junction bases outside the gene matches: 4. The CDR3 DNA reads TGTGCCACCAGTGATCCACGGACTAGCGGGAGCTCCTACAATGAGCAGTTCTTC. Amino acids: CATSDPRTSGSSYNEQFF.

As for this clone: The same CDR3 also results from other DNA sequences found in this sample. The CDR3 loop reads CASSEARGYEQYF. For the CDR3, the DNA is TGTGCCAGCAGTGAAGCCCGAGGCTACGAGCAGTACTTC. V gene TRBV2 combines with J gene TRBJ2-7, with no clear D. The CDR3 consists of 13 residues. With 0 bases removed from V and 3 bases from J, the gap between germline ends came to 6 bases. Germline V CDR1 and CDR2: SNHLY, FYNNEI.

The chain is built from TRBV28 and TRBJ2-1, with 8 positions matching TRBD2. The CDR3 spans 16 residues. The germline V gene encodes CDR1 MDHEN and CDR2 SYDVKM. Trimming removed 2 bases from V and 0 bases from J; junction bases left unmatched: 3. Here the CDR3 reads CASSLRLAGSYNEQFF. DNA for the CDR3: TGTGCCAGCAGTTTACGGCTAGCGGGCTCCTACAATGAGCAGTTCTTC.